This T cell receptor beta chain emerged from a study of blood T cell repertoires in COVID-19 (TCRdb year 2020). With respect to the entire study: Collaborator samples came from the United States, Italy and Spain and covered acute and convalescent phases of COVID-19. Samples were obtained from the ongoing ImmuneRACE study (first 160 participants) and from roughly 1,300 subjects provided by 6 global collaborators. The repertoires were released in a freely available public database meant as a resource for research on the immune response to SARS-CoV-2. Where available, HLA class I and class II types were taken from metadata supplied by the sample provider and were not determined by assay-based typing. The sample metadata nearly always contained a de-identified subject ID, COVID-19 status, age in years and sex. The prospective study material was composed of cDNA or gDNA derived from T cells, B-cell-depleted T cells, or PBMCs. Subjects who had been exposed to COVID-19, were actively infected with it, or had recovered from it provided the deeply sampled blood TCRbeta repertoires that made up the dataset.

TCRbeta CDR3 regions were amplified from genomic DNA using the immunoSEQ Assay, a bias-controlled multiplex PCR. Per the authors' processing: The number of nucleated cells in each sample was estimated from the amplification of reference gene primers within the assay. To quantify the absolute abundance of each unique TCRbeta CDR3 rearrangement, sequence reads were collapsed and filtered. For each sample, productive Simpson clonality was calculated as the square root of Simpson's diversity index across productive rearrangements. The clones in this table, taken by TCRdb from immuneACCESS, are in-frame only. Not every clone is retained; where verified, under half of the shortfall comes from an unresolved V gene, and the cause of the rest is unknown. That table supplies the V and J calls and clone size; D and trimming were determined from the DNA. In all, the sample holds tens of thousands of clones, and about four fifths of those were seen once. In total, the top ten clones hold approximately 10% of the sample.

Of note for this clone: It has no known antigen specificity. Nothing much larger sits one base from this clone, and base qualities are not available.

Whole blood was collected in K2EDTA tubes by collaborating institutions according to the institutions' own protocols. For TCRbeta analysis, collaborators shipped samples as frozen whole blood, isolated PBMCs, or DNA extracted from either of those sample types. The full study reports these points: The amount of clinical and demographic metadata varied by source and participant and was provided uncurated.

In the germline V gene, CDR1 corresponds to MNHEY and CDR2 to SVGAGI. Spanning cysteine to phenylalanine, the CDR3 consists of 15 amino acids. The only DNA kept is the CDR3, 45 bases in frame from the first base. V is pared back by 8 bases and J by 6 bases, with 20 bases lying between the germline termini. This chain is built from TRBV6-5 and TRBJ1-5; TRBD1 is a possible D gene, resting on 5 matching bases. This receptor was obtained from a man over 45 with acute or convalescent COVID-19. Source material: peripheral blood. The nucleotide sequence reads as follows: TGTGCCAGCCAGTCACTTTATCAGGGATTTCAGCCCCAGCATTTT. This yields the protein CASQSLYQGFQPQHF.